These 10 T cell receptor beta chains share one sample of origin, sequenced in a study of cytomegalovirus exposure and HLA in healthy donors. A multiplex PCR was run with 60 Vbeta primers and 13 Jbeta primers. Generated by immunoSEQ multiplex PCR, the TCRdb table keeps only in-frame clones and is missing some. Of around 200,000 clones listed, more than 75% were seen once; the top ten hold about 6%. Sequencing used PBMCs. The origin of the receptors is a man aged 40-49 years in good health and CMV-seropositive.

The chain uses TRBV4-1 and TRBJ1-5, with D tentatively TRBD1 (5 bases). V was clipped by 1 base and J by 10 bases, with 14 bases between them. The CDR3 spans 14 residues. Germline V lookup: CDR1 MGHRA, CDR2 YSYEKL. The CDR3 loop reads CASSQGINRGPQHF. The CDR3 bases are TGCGCCAGCAGCCAAGGAATCAATAGGGGTCCCCAGCATTTT.

The chain couples TRBV7-9 to TRBJ2-7; 8 nucleotides match TRBD1. Germline CDR1 SEHNR, CDR2 FQNEAQ (reference sequence). The trim removed 5 bases at V and 5 bases at J, leaving 2 bases unmatched. This CDR3 is 12 amino acids long. CDR3 sequence reads: CASSETGDEQYV. For the CDR3, the DNA is TGTGCCAGCAGCGAGACAGGGGACGAGCAGTACGTC.

Points on this clone: Other nucleotide sequences in the sample specify the same CDR3. This rearrangement joins TRBV9 to TRBJ1-1, with D unresolved. The V gene lost 0 bases and the J gene lost 0 bases, with 6 bases spanning the gap. This CDR3 region has 14 residues. CDR1 and CDR2 from the germline V gene are SGDLS and YYNGEE. The CDR3 DNA reads TGTGCCAGCAGCGTAGGTCAAATGAACACTGAAGCTTTCTTT. As protein: CASSVGQMNTEAFF.

V is TRBV11-2 and J is TRBJ2-7, with D tentatively TRBD2 (5 bases). There are 15 residues in the CDR3. V was trimmed by 6 bases and J by 9 bases, leaving 24 bases between them. Germline assignment: CDR1 SGHAT and CDR2 FQNNGV. DNA for the CDR3: TGTGCCAGCAGTTCGTCCGGACTGACTACCAACGGGCAGTACTTC. Protein sequence: CASSSSGLTTNGQYF.

This chain uses TRBV6-6 with TRBJ1-5; 7 bases match TRBD1. J lost 0 bases, V lost 8 bases, and 10 bases had no gene match. Germline lookup yields CDR1 MNHNY and CDR2 SVGAGI (reference sequence). The CDR3 spans 16 residues. In DNA, the CDR3 is TGTGCCAGCCAAGACAGGGTGGGGTATAGCAATCAGCCCCAGCATTTT. Its protein is CASQDRVGYSNQPQHF.

The V gene is TRBV19, the J gene TRBJ2-1; 8 bases line up with TRBD1. This CDR3 region has 17 residues. Germline lookup yields CDR1 LNHDA and CDR2 SQIVND (reference sequence). J lost 6 bases, V lost 5 bases, and 15 bases had no gene match. Here the CDR3 reads CASSPQGGQASLNEQFF. The CDR3 coding sequence is TGTGCCAGTAGTCCACAAGGGGGACAGGCCTCTCTCAATGAGCAGTTCTTC.

The rearrangement links TRBV7-9 to TRBJ2-7; no clear D gene. Germline V lookup: CDR1 SEHNR, CDR2 FQNEAQ (reference sequence). There are 14 residues in the CDR3. Trimming took off 8 bases at V and 4 bases at J, with 18 bases between the two ends. CDR3 loop: CASVSTHEAYEQYV. The CDR3 DNA is TGTGCCAGCGTCTCGACCCACGAGGCGTACGAGCAGTACGTC.

V usage is TRBV30 and J usage is TRBJ2-7; D gene uncertain. The germline V gene encodes CDR1 GTSNPN and CDR2 SVGIG (reference sequence). The CDR3 has 12 amino acids. The germline V and J ends were trimmed by 1 base and 4 bases, with 8 bases remaining between them. The CDR3 is CAWSEQKYEQYF. CDR3 DNA sequence: TGTGCCTGGAGTGAACAGAAGTACGAGCAGTACTTC.

There are a few counts of this clone. The CDR3 loop reads CASSVGSASSYEQYF. CDR3 DNA: TGTGCCAGCAGCGTAGGGAGCGCGAGCTCCTACGAGCAGTACTTC. The chain uses TRBV9 and TRBJ2-5; D ambiguous. The DNA matches TRBJ2-7 better at its end, which makes the J call doubtful. This CDR3 contains 15 residues. Germline V gene lookup returns CDR1 SGDLS and CDR2 YYNGEE.

The rearrangement links TRBV6-6 to TRBJ2-7; 7 nucleotides agree with TRBD2. The CDR3 is 14 amino acids. Germline lookup yields CDR1 MNHNY and CDR2 SVGAGI (reference sequence). J gave up 6 bases and V 0 bases, and 5 bases lay outside the gene matches. The CDR3 here is CASSYSGGSSEQYV. The CDR3 DNA is TGTGCCAGCAGTTACTCGGGCGGGAGTTCCGAGCAGTACGTC.